Listed below are T cell receptor beta chains from one sample, sequenced in a study of cytomegalovirus exposure and HLA in healthy donors. This table comes from immunoSEQ multiplex PCR, and its TCRdb copy is limited to in-frame clones, with some not included. The data show 210,000 or so clones, almost 80% seen once. Sequenced input: PBMCs. The receptors were sampled from a man between 18 and 29 years old in good health and CMV-seronegative. Each CDR3 is given with its conserved first and last residue. A D gene is named only where the DNA matches it firmly. Rows give clone size only sometimes, using once, few, many, or a class for an expanded clone.

D	V	J	size	DNA	CDR3
-	TRBV6-6	TRBJ1-5	-	TGTGCCAGCAGTTTCCAGAGCAATCAGCCCCAGCATTTT	CASSFQSNQPQHF
-	TRBV19	TRBJ1-2	few	TGTGCCAGTAGCAGACAGTTATATGGCTACACCTTC	CASSRQLYGYTF
-	TRBV18	TRBJ1-2	-	TGTGCCAGCTCACCAATCAGGGCTAAGTATGGCTACACCTTC	CASSPIRAKYGYTF
TRBD2	TRBV7-9	TRBJ2-1	-	TGTGCCAGCAGCTTCATGGCGGGAGGCTCCTACAATGAGCAGTTCTTC	CASSFMAGGSYNEQFF
TRBD1	TRBV30	TRBJ1-5	-	TGTGCCTGGAGTGACCAGACAGGGAAGGGTCAGCCCCAGCATTTT	CAWSDQTGKGQPQHF
TRBD1	TRBV7-9	TRBJ1-2	once	TGTGCCAGCAGCTCCTGGGACAGGATGGGGCTCGGTGGCTACACCTTC	CASSSWDRMGLGGYTF
TRBD2	TRBV7-9	TRBJ2-7	-	TGTGCCAGCAGCTTAATACCGGGACTAGCGGGGGCCGGGGAGCAGTACTTC	CASSLIPGLAGAGEQYF
TRBD2	TRBV4-1	TRBJ2-7	-	TGCGCCAGCAGCCAGGGTCTCGGGACTAGCGGCTACGAGCAGTACTTC	CASSQGLGTSGYEQYF
-	TRBV30	TRBJ2-7	few	TGTGCCTGGACCCATGTAGGGGGGGGATACGAGCAGTACTTC	CAWTHVGGGYEQYF
-	TRBV2	TRBJ2-1	-	TGTGCCAGCAGTGATAGTCGGAACCCATTAGACAGAGGTTCCTACAATGAGCAGTTCTTC	CASSDSRNPLDRGSYNEQFF
TRBD1	TRBV6-1	TRBJ2-1	-	TGTGCCAGCAGTGAAGCCCCGGGACAGGGGTGGTACAATGAGCAGTTCTTC	CASSEAPGQGWYNEQFF
-	TRBV7-9	TRBJ2-5	-	TGTGCCAGCAGCTTAGACGAGGGGACCCAGTACTTC	CASSLDEGTQYF
-	TRBV7-9	TRBJ1-4	-	TGTGCCAGCAGCTTAGCTGGGGGCGGGCCTGAAAAACTGTTTTTT	CASSLAGGGPEKLFF
TRBD2	TRBV14	TRBJ2-7	few	TGTGCCAGCAGCCCTAGCGGAACCTACGAGCAGTACTTC	CASSPSGTYEQYF
TRBD2	TRBV30	TRBJ2-7	-	TGTGCCTGGAGAGGCCTAGCGGGCCACGAGCAGTACTTC	CAWRGLAGHEQYF
TRBD2	TRBV6-5	TRBJ2-3	-	TGTGCCAGCAGTTACATGACTAGCGGGGGGACAGATACGCAGTATTTT	CASSYMTSGGTDTQYF
-	TRBV7-3	TRBJ1-1	-	TGTGCCAGCAGCTTAAAACCGGGAGCGATAACTGAAGCTTTCTTT	CASSLKPGAITEAFF
-	TRBV19	TRBJ1-2	-	TGTGCCAGTAGTAAAACAGCACCTAACTATGGCTACACCTTC	CASSKTAPNYGYTF
-	TRBV4-3	TRBJ1-1	-	TGCGCCAGCAGCCAACCTCGGGGAGCTGAAGCTTTCTTT	CASSQPRGAEAFF
-	TRBV5-1	TRBJ2-3	-	TGCGCCAGCGGTCCTTGGCCTAGCACAGATACGCAGTATTTT	CASGPWPSTDTQYF
-	TRBV30	TRBJ1-1	-	TGTGCCTGGGGGGAGGGCACTGAAGCTTTCTTT	CAWGEGTEAFF
TRBD1	TRBV4-2	TRBJ2-7	-	TGTGCCAGCAGCCAAGGTACCGGGACAGTATTCTACGAGCAGTACTTC	CASSQGTGTVFYEQYF
-	TRBV25-1	TRBJ2-1	few	TGTGCCAGCAGTGAATCCAAGGGGACATCCTACAATGAGCAGTTCTTC	CASSESKGTSYNEQFF
-	TRBV7-2	TRBJ2-3	-	TGTGCCAGCAGTCCTACAGGGAAAGATACGCAGTATTTT	CASSPTGKDTQYF
TRBD1	TRBV6-6	TRBJ2-7	-	TGTGCCAGCACCACTAGGGACAGGGGCTACGAGCAGTACTTC	CASTTRDRGYEQYF
TRBD2	TRBV29-1	TRBJ2-5	few	TGCAGCGTTGAAGGGTCTAGCGGGCAGCAAGAGACCCAGTACTTC	CSVEGSSGQQETQYF
-	TRBV30	TRBJ2-3	few	TGTGCCTGGAGTTGGGGGCCTTCTGGCACAGATACGCAGTATTTT	CAWSWGPSGTDTQYF
-	TRBV30	TRBJ2-5	few	TGTGCCTGGAGTCCCGAAGAGACCCAGTACTTC	CAWSPEETQYF
-	TRBV27	TRBJ2-5	-	TGTGCCAGCAGTTTATATACAGGGCAAGAGACCCAGTACTTC	CASSLYTGQETQYF
-	TRBV7-2	TRBJ2-7	-	TGTGCCAGCAGCTTAGTTCCTCACGAGCAGTACTTC	CASSLVPHEQYF
-	TRBV11-1	TRBJ2-5	-	TGTGCCAGCAGCCCCCACTCCGGGATGGAGACCCAGTACTTC	CASSPHSGMETQYF
TRBD2	TRBV4-3	TRBJ2-7	-	TGCGCCAGCAGCCAGGAATTTTCCAGCGGGAGCTCCTACGAGCAGTACTTC	CASSQEFSSGSSYEQYF
TRBD2	TRBV2	TRBJ2-1	-	TGTGCCAGCAGTGAATGGGTGGGAGGGAGGGATGAGCAGTTCTTC	CASSEWVGGRDEQFF
-	TRBV5-1	TRBJ2-3	-	TGCGCCAGCAGCCTTGGAGCTAGCACAGATACGCAGTATTTT	CASSLGASTDTQYF